The clone carrying this T cell receptor (beta chain) has a handful of counts. The antigen remains undetermined. The V gene lost 3 bases and the J gene lost 8 bases, with 10 bases spanning the gap. The CDR3 has 12 residues. For CDR3 and TCR beta VDJ profiling, genomic DNA was the template used. Using its own MiXCR run on the reads, TCRdb lists one record per CDR3 protein. The repertoire holds fewer than 100,000 distinct CDR3 sequences, with roughly half as singletons. This record belongs to a study of CD8+CD57+ T cells in acquired aplastic anemia. Study at large: The average for DNA from sorted CD4+ and CD8+ cells was roughly 3 ug. Average CD4+ read depth in healthy donors was approximately 11 million reads.

Study-level points and caveats: Fewer than 35 shared CD8+ CDR3s appeared highly expressed within patients' immunodominant clones. Patients and controls were not found to differ significantly in CD8+ Simpson's diversity.

The rearrangement uses TRBV12-3 or TRBV12-4 and TRBJ1-1; the D is unclear. This receptor was identified in a human donor in good health, serving as a control. The sequenced sample consisted of sorted CD4+, CD8+, or CD8+CD57+ T cells (not recorded which) from PBMCs. CDR3 DNA sequence: TGTGCCAGCAGTTTGGGGATCTCGGAAGCTTTCTTT. Its translation is CASSLGISEAFF.